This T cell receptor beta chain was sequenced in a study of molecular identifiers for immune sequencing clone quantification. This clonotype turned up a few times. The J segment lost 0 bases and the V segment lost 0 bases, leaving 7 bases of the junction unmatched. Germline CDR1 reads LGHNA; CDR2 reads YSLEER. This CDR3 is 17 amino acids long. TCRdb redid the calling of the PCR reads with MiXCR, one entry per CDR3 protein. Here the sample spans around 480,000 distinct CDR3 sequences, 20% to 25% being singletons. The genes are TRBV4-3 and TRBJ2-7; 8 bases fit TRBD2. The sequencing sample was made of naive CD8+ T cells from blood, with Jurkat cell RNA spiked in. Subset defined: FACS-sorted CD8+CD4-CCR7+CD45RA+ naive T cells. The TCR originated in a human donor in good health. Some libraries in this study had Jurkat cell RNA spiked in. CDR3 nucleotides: TGCGCCAGCAGCCAAGATCGGGGGGGGGCGAGCTCCTACGAGCAGTACTTC. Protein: CASSQDRGGASSYEQYF.